This T cell receptor (beta chain) was identified during a study of response to subunit inactivated influenza vaccine. TCRdb recomputed calls from the RT-PCR reads with MiXCR, one row per CDR3 protein. Here the sample spans approximately 500,000 distinct CDR3 sequences, 13% being singletons. Study results and caveats: The authors offered the suggestion that each seasonal influenza vaccination recruits few new T cells.

Details on this clonotype: Antigen: not known.

This clonotype was sampled from a middle-aged man who received an inactivated influenza vaccine. The material sequenced was PBMCs from blood, taken more than 35 days after vaccination.

The CDR3 coding sequence is TGTGCCAGCAGCTTAGAGCCGGGGTCGGGCTATGGCTACACCTTC. Protein product: CASSLEPGSGYGYTF. V gene TRBV7-2 combines with J gene TRBJ1-2; D gene ambiguous. Germline V CDR1 and CDR2: SGHTA, FQGNSA. There are 15 residues in the CDR3. Trimming took 1 base from V and 4 from J, leaving 13 bases between them.